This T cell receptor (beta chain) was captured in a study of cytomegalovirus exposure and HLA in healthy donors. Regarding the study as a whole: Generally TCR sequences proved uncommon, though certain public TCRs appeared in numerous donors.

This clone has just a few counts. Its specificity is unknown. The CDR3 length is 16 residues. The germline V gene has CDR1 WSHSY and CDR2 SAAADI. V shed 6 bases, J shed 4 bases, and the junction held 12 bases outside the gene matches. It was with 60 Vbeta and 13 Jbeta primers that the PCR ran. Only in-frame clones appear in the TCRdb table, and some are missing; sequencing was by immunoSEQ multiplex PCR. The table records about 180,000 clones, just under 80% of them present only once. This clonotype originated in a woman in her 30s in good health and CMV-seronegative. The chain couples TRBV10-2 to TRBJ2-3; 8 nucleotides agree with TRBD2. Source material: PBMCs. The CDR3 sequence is CASRDGGLGTADTQYF. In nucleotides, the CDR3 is TGCGCCAGCAGGGACGGGGGACTAGGGACCGCAGATACGCAGTATTTT.